This T cell receptor (beta chain) was sequenced during a study of human T cells and chemical hapten exposure. Trimming pared 1 base from V and 7 bases from J, leaving 17 bases between. Germline V lookup: CDR1 DFQATT, CDR2 SNEGSKA (reference sequence). The CDR3 spans 14 residues. Unfractionated whole blood was the source from which total RNA was extracted. TCRdb fed the 5' RACE reads into MiXCR, producing one record per CDR3 protein. The sample has 70,000 to 85,000 distinct CDR3 sequences, more than 15% seen once. This receptor was taken from a female donor in good health. The chain joins TRBV20-1 to TRBJ2-7, with D perhaps given as TRBD1 or TRBD2 (6 bases each). The CDR3 region is CSARVRGRLGEQYF. In DNA, the CDR3 is TGCAGTGCTAGAGTTCGGGGGCGCTTGGGAGAGCAGTACTTC.